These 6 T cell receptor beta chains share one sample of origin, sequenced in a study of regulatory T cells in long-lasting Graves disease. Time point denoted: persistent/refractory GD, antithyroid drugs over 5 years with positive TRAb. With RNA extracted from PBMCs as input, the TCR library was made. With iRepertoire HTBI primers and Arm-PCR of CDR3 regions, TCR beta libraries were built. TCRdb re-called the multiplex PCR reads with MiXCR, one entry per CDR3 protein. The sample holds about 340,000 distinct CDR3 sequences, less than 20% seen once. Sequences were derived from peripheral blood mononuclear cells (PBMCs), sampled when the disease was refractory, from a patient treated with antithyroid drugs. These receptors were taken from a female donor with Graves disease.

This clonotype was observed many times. CDR3 nucleotides: TGTGCCAGCAGTTGGGACAGGACCACTGGGGCCAACGTCCTGACTTTC. Translated, it gives CASSWDRTTGANVLTF. This chain links TRBV12-3 or TRBV12-4 with TRBJ2-6, with TRBD1 matching 8 bases. V dropped 4 bases and J dropped 2; count of bases not matched to a gene: 4. The CDR3 runs 16 residues.

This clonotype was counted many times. The CDR3 DNA reads as TGTGCCAGCAGTTCCCCCCCCGTCCCGGGGCCTGGGGCCAACGTCCTGACTTTC. Protein: CASSSPPVPGPGANVLTF. The chain employs TRBV28 and TRBJ2-6, with D possibly being TRBD1 or TRBD2 (5 bases each). Germline CDR1 MDHEN, CDR2 SYDVKM. The CDR3 covers 18 residues. Trimming pared 4 bases from V and 2 bases from J, leaving 18 bases between.

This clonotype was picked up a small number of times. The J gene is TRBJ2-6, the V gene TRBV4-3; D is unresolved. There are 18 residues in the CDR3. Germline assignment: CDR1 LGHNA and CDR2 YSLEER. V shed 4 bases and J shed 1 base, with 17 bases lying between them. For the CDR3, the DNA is TGCGCCAGCAGCCCCCGACTGAACCAAGTTTCTGGGGCCAACGTCCTGACTTTC. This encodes CASSPRLNQVSGANVLTF.

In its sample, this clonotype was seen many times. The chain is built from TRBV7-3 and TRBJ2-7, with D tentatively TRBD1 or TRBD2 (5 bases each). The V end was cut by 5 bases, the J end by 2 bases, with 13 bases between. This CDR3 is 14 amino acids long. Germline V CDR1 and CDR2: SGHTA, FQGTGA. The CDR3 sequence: CASSPGTETYEQYF. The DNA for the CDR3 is TGTGCCAGCAGCCCCGGGACGGAGACCTACGAGCAGTACTTC.

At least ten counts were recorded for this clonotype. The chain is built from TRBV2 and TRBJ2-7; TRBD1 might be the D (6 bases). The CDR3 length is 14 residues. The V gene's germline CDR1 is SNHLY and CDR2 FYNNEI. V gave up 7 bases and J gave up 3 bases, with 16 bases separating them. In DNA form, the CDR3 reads TGTGCCAGCATGGTGGACAGTGGTTACTACGAGCAGTACTTC. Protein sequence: CASMVDSGYYEQYF.

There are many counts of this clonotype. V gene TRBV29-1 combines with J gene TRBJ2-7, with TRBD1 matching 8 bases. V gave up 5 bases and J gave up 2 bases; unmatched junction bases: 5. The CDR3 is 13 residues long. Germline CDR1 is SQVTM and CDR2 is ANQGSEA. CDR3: CSVLTGVAYEQYF. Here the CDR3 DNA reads TGCAGCGTTTTGACAGGGGTGGCCTACGAGCAGTACTTC.